The source of this T cell receptor (beta chain) is a study of blood T cell repertoires in COVID-19. In the study's own analysis: From reference gene primer amplification, estimates of nucleated cell counts were derived. Repertoires were generated with immunoSEQ multiplex PCR, while TCRdb's copy carries only in-frame clones and drops some. From that table come the V and J calls and clone size; the DNA was used to work out D and trimming. The table includes about 100,000 clones, approximately 88% detected once. The source material was peripheral blood. The sequence derives from a woman aged 55-75 years with acute or convalescent COVID-19.

CDR3 coding DNA: TGTGCCAGCGCGATGGCGGGAGGCTTATCGGAGCAGTTCTTC. This gives the protein CASAMAGGLSEQFF. The chain combines TRBV6-5 with TRBJ2-1, with 8 bases matching TRBD2. The CDR3 has 14 amino acids. Trimming cost V 8 bases and J 10 bases; bases outside gene matches: 13. CDR1 MNHEY and CDR2 SVGAGI come from the germline V gene.